These 8 T cell receptor beta chains were all obtained from the same sample, sequenced in a study of T-cell memory formation after mild COVID-19. MiXCR, run by TCRdb on the 5' RACE reads, gives a single entry per CDR3 protein. This table has under 450,000 distinct CDR3 sequences, under 25% appearing once. Sample: PBMCs or a T cell subset sorted from them (not recorded which). Every receptor here comes from an adult woman who had mild COVID-19 (a few samples of this study predate the infection). Cell type and time point are not known.

This chain links TRBV12-3 or TRBV12-4 with TRBJ2-6; D is undetermined. The CDR3 extends over 15 amino acids. V lost 10 bases, J lost 2 bases, and 15 bases lay in between. The CDR3 DNA is TGTGCCACCCGGTCCCCTCGCCCTGGGGCCAACGTCCTGACTTTC. This codes for CATRSPRPGANVLTF.

The V and J genes are TRBV12-3 or TRBV12-4 and TRBJ1-2; D gene ambiguous. V shed 1 base and J shed 8 bases, with 8 bases lying between them. CDR3 length equals 12 residues. CDR3 bases: TGTGCCAGCAGTTTAGGGCCCGGGGGCTACACCTTC. Its translation: CASSLGPGGYTF.

V usage is TRBV2 and J usage is TRBJ1-1; D is perhaps TRBD1 (6 bases). CDR3 length: 16 amino acids. V was shortened by 3 bases and J by 3 bases, with 17 bases between the two germline ends. CDR1 is SNHLY and CDR2 is FYNNEI in the germline V gene. CDR3 sequence reads: CASSEGGRGVHTEAFF. Here the CDR3 DNA reads TGTGCCAGCAGTGAGGGTGGCAGGGGAGTACACACTGAAGCTTTCTTT. Full variable domain (remainder filled in from reference TRBV2 and TRBJ1-1): EPEVTQTPSHQVTQMGQEVILRCVPISNHLYFYWYRQILGQKVEFLVSFYNNEISEKSEIFDDQFSVERPDGSNFTLKIRSTKLEDSAMYFCASSEGGRGVHTEAFFGQGTRLTVV.

This clonotype came up a few times. This chain joins TRBV5-4 and TRBJ2-3; 13 nucleotides line up with TRBD2. Trimming removed 1 base from V and 2 bases from J; junction bases left unmatched: 4. The CDR3 has 17 residues. Germline values: CDR1 SGHNT, CDR2 YYREEE (reference sequence). Written as DNA, the CDR3 is TGTGCCAGCAGCTTGAAGGGACTAGCGGGGAACACAGATACGCAGTATTTT. Translating gives CASSLKGLAGNTDTQYF.

The gene calls are TRBV12-3 or TRBV12-4 and TRBJ2-1; D call uncertain. V lost 1 base, J lost 6 bases, and 7 bases lay in between. This CDR3 has 13 residues. CDR3 sequence: CASSLVPGNEQFF. In DNA form, the CDR3 reads TGTGCCAGCAGTTTAGTTCCGGGCAATGAGCAGTTCTTC.

The chain recombines TRBV27 with TRBJ1-5; 7 bases are a match to TRBD1. Germline loops: CDR1 MNHEY, CDR2 SMNVEV (reference sequence). CDR3 length: 13 residues. The ends lost 8 bases at V and 4 bases at J; junction bases unmatched: 5. The CDR3 sequence is CASPDRENQPQHF. CDR3 DNA sequence: TGTGCCAGCCCTGACAGGGAGAATCAGCCCCAGCATTTT.

The V gene is TRBV4-2, the J gene TRBJ2-3, with 7 bases matching TRBD2. Germline CDR1 and CDR2: LGHNA and YNFKEQ. CDR3 length equals 15 residues. The ends lost 10 bases at V and 2 bases at J; junction bases unmatched: 12. The CDR3: CATGGSGDTTDTQYF. The CDR3 nucleotides are TGTGCCACCGGGGGGAGCGGGGATACCACAGATACGCAGTATTTT.

This clonotype was seen a few times. A read error may account for a junction end that differs from germline. This chain links TRBV4-1 with TRBJ2-1, with 15 nucleotides matching TRBD2. The CDR3 is 17 residues long. Germline loops: CDR1 MGHRA, CDR2 YSYEKL. The CDR3 bases are TGCGCCCGCAGCCTACGGGGGACTAGCGGGGGGTTGGATGAGCAGTTCTTC. Protein: CARSLRGTSGGLDEQFF.